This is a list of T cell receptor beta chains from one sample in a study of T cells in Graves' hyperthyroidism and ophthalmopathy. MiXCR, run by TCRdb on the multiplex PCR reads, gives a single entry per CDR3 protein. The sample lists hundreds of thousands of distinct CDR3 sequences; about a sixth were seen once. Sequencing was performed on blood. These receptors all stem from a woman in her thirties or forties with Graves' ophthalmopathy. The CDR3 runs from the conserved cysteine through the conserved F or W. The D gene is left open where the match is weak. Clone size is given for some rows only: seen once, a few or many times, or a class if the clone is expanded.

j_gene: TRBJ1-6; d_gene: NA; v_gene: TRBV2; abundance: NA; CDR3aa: CASSAQPNSPLHF; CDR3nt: TGTGCCAGCAGTGCACAGCCTAATTCACCCCTCCACTTT
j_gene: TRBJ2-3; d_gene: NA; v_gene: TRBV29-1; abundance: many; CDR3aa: CSVVGTRDTTSTDTQYF; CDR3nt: TGCAGCGTTGTAGGTACCCGGGACACCACTAGCACAGATACGCAGTATTTT
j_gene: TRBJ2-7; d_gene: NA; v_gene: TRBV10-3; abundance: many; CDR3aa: CAISEGAETPGSYEQYF; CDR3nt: TGTGCCATCAGTGAGGGGGCCGAGACCCCTGGCTCCTACGAGCAGTACTTC
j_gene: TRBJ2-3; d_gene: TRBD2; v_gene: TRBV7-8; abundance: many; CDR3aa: CASSLEGGGLTDTQYF; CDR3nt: TGTGCCAGCAGCTTGGAAGGCGGGGGGTTGACAGATACGCAGTATTTT
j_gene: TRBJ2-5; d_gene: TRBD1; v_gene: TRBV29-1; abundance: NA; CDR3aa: CSVDGWAGGLETQYF; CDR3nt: TGCAGCGTTGACGGTTGGGCAGGGGGTTTAGAGACCCAGTACTTC
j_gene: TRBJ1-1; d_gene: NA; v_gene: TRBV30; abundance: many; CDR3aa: CAWSVGGRSTEAFF; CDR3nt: TGTGCCTGGAGTGTAGGGGGGAGAAGCACTGAAGCTTTCTTT
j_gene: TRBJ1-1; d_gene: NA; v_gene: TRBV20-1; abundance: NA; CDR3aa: CSFKRWSEAFF; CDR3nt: TGCAGCTTTAAGCGGTGGTCTGAAGCTTTCTTT
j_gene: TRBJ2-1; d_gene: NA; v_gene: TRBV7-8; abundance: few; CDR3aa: CASSQLAVLSYNEQFF; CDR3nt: TGTGCCAGCAGCCAACTGGCCGTCCTCTCGTACAATGAGCAGTTCTTC
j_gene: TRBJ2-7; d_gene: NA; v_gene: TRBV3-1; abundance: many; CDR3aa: CASSQGLPGEQYF; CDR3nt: TGTGCCAGCAGCCAGGGACTTCCGGGTGAGCAGTACTTC
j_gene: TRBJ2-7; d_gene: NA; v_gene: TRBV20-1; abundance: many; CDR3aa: CSARTSTYEQYF; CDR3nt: TGCAGTGCTAGGACCTCTACTTACGAGCAGTACTTC
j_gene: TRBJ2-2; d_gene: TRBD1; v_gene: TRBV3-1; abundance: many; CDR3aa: CASSPRDREVGELFF; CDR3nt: TGTGCCAGCAGCCCCCGGGACAGGGAGGTCGGGGAGCTGTTTTTT
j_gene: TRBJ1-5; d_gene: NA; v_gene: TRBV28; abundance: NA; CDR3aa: CASTSAGEEVYSNQPQHF; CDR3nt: TGTGCCAGCACCTCAGCCGGCGAGGAGGTCTATAGCAATCAGCCCCAGCATTTT
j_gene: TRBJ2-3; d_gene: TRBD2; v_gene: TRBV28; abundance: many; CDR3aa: CASSLGLDQSLIKFSSTDTQYF; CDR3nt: TGTGCCAGCAGTTTAGGACTAGACCAATCCCTGATTAAATTTTCTAGCACAGATACGCAGTATTTT
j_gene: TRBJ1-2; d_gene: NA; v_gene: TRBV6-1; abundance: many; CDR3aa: CASSLDGMNGYTF; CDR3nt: TGTGCCAGCAGTCTGGACGGTATGAATGGCTACACCTTC
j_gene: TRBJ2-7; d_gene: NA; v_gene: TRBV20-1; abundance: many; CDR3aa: CSTQSTGGPNEQYF; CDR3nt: TGCAGTACCCAATCCACCGGGGGGCCCAACGAGCAGTACTTC
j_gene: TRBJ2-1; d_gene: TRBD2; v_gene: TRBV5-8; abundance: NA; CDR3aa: CASSDRGGLYNEQFF; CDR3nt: TGTGCCAGCAGCGACCGGGGGGGGCTCTACAATGAGCAGTTCTTC
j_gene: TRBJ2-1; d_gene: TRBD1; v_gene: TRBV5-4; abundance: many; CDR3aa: CASSRTDRGYEQFF; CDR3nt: TGTGCCAGCAGCCGGACGGACAGGGGCTATGAGCAGTTCTTC
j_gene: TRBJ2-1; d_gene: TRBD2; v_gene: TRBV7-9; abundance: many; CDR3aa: CASSLRGLAGGREQFF; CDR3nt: TGTGCCAGCAGCTTAAGGGGACTAGCGGGAGGTCGCGAGCAGTTCTTC
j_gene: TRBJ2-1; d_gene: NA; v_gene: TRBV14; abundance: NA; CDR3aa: CASSQDEWGAGEQFF; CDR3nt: TGTGCCAGCAGCCAAGATGAATGGGGGGCAGGTGAGCAGTTCTTC
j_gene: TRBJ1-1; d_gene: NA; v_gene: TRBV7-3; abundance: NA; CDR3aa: CASSTSWERSTEAFF; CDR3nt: TGTGCCAGTAGTACCAGCTGGGAACGGAGCACTGAAGCTTTCTTT
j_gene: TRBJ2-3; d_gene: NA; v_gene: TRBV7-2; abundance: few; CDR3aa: CASTQNRGGDTQYF; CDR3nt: TGTGCCAGCACCCAGAACAGGGGAGGAGATACGCAGTATTTT
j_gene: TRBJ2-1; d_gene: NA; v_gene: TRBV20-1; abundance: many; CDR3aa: CSARGTSSYNEQFF; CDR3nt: TGCAGTGCTAGGGGGACAAGCTCCTACAATGAGCAGTTCTTC
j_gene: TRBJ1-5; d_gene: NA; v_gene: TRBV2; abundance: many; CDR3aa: CASNVGPQEPQHF; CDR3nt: TGTGCCAGCAATGTGGGGCCCCAAGAGCCCCAGCATTTT
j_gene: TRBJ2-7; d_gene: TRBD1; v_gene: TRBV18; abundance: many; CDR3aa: CASSPDRDKSSYEQYF; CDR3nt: TGTGCCAGCTCACCAGACAGGGACAAAAGCTCCTACGAGCAGTACTTC
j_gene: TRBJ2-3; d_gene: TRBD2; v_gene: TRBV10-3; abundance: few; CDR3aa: CAISDGGGDTQYF; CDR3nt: TGTGCCATCAGTGACGGCGGGGGAGATACGCAGTATTTT
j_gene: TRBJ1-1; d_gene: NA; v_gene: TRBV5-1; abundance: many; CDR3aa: CASTSRTDNTEAFF; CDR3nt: TGCGCCAGCACCTCCCGGACAGACAACACTGAAGCTTTCTTT
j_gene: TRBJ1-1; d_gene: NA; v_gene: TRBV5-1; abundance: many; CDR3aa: CASSWGGAGTEAFF; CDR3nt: TGCGCCAGCAGCTGGGGTGGGGCGGGCACTGAAGCTTTCTTT
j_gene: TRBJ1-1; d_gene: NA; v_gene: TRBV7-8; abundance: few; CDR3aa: CASSLGAGEAFF; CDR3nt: TGTGCCAGCAGCTTAGGTGCGGGTGAAGCTTTCTTT
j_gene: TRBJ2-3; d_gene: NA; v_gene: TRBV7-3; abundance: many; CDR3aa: CASSLTPGLTDTQYF; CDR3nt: TGTGCCAGCAGCCTCACCCCGGGACTCACAGATACGCAGTATTTT
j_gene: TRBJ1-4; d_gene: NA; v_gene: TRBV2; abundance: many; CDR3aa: CASRSPDQEKLFF; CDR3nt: TGTGCCAGCAGGAGCCCGGATCAGGAAAAACTGTTTTTT
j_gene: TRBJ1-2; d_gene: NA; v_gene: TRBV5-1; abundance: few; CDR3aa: CASSLVLGSYGYTF; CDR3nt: TGCGCCAGCAGCTTGGTTCTGGGAAGCTATGGCTACACCTTC
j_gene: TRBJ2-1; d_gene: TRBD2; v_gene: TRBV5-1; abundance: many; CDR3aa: CASSSTSGGASEQFF; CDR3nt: TGCGCCAGCAGCTCAACTAGCGGGGGAGCAAGTGAGCAGTTCTTC
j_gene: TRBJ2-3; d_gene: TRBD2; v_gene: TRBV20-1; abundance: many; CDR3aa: CSAREARGTDTQYF; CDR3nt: TGCAGTGCTAGAGAGGCGCGGGGGACCGATACGCAGTATTTT
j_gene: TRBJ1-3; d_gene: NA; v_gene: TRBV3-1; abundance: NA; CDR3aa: CASSQGGRGGNTIYF; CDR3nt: TGTGCCAGCAGCCAAGGGGGCAGGGGTGGAAACACCATATATTTT
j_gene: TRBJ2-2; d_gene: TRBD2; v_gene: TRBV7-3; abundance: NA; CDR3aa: CASSSGIAGARELFF; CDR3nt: TGTGCCAGCAGCTCGGGAATAGCGGGAGCCCGGGAGCTGTTTTTT
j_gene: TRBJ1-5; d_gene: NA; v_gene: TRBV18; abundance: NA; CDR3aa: CASSTGRGNNQPQHF; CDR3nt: TGTGCCAGCTCAACCGGACGGGGGAACAATCAGCCCCAGCATTTT
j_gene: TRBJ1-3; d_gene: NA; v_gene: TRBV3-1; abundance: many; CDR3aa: CASSQERQGLGNTIYF; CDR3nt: TGTGCCAGCAGCCAAGAACGTCAGGGGCTTGGAAACACCATATATTTT
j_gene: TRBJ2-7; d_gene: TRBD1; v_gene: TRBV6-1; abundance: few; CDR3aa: CASTRDRAVGEQYF; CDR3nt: TGTGCCAGCACGAGGGACAGGGCCGTTGGCGAGCAGTACTTC
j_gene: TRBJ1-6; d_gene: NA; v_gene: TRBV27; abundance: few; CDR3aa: CASSSLGGEEGNSPLHF; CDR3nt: TGTGCCAGCAGTTCCCTGGGAGGGGAGGAAGGTAATTCACCCCTCCACTTT
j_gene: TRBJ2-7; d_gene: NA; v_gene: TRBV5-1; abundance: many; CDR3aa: CASSRGDNYEQYF; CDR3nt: TGCGCCAGCAGCCGAGGGGACAACTACGAGCAGTACTTC
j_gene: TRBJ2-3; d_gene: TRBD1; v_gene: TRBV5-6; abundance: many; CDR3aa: CASSAAPGTGGSDTQYF; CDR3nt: TGTGCCAGCAGCGCGGCCCCCGGGACAGGGGGCTCAGATACGCAGTATTTT
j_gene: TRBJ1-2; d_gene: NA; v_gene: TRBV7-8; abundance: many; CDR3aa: CASSLGVGTQSYGYTF; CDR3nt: TGTGCCAGCAGCTTAGGGGTAGGGACCCAATCCTATGGCTACACCTTC
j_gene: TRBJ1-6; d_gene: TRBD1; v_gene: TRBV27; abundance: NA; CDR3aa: CATRDRGFDDSPLHF; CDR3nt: TGTGCCACCCGGGACAGGGGGTTCGATGATTCACCCCTCCACTTT
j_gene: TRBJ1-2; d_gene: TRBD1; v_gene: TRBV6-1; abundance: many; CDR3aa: CASSEWTGYHYGYTF; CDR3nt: TGTGCCAGCAGTGAATGGACAGGGTATCACTATGGCTACACCTTC
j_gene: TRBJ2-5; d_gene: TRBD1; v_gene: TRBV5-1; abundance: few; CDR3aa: CASSWDRGQETQYF; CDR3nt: TGCGCCAGCAGCTGGGACAGAGGGCAAGAGACCCAGTACTTC
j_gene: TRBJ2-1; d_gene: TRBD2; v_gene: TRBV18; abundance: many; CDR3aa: CASSPVSGRQNEQFF; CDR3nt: TGTGCCAGCTCACCAGTGAGCGGGAGACAAAATGAGCAGTTCTTC
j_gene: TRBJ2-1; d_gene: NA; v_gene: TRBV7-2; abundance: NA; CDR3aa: CASSLAEDYNEQFF; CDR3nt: TGTGCCAGCAGCTTAGCGGAGGACTACAATGAGCAGTTCTTC
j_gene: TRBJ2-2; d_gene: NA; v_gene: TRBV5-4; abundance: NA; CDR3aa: CASRPHQGKQTGELFF; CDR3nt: TGTGCCAGCAGACCTCATCAGGGGAAGCAGACCGGGGAGCTGTTTTTT